A selection of T cell receptor beta chains follows, all from one sample in a study of prognosis after radiotherapy for stage I lung cancer. Each CDR3 protein is one row after TCRdb ran MiXCR on the multiplex PCR reads. The data show about 47,000 distinct CDR3 sequences, 30% to 40% seen once. Specimen: PBMCs, collected before or after stereotactic body radiation therapy (not recorded which). These receptors were taken from a donor at least 50 years old with non-small cell lung cancer. Each CDR3 is given with its conserved first and last residue.

V,J,CDR3
TRBV5-1,TRBJ2-1,CASSLQQYNEQFF
TRBV20-1,TRBJ2-3,CSAREQASTDTQYF
TRBV28,TRBJ2-3,CASSARGGSTDTQYF
TRBV24-1,TRBJ1-5,CATSAQTGQTQHF
TRBV5-1,TRBJ2-5,CASSLPTGLQETQYF
TRBV7-9,TRBJ2-3,CASSLSRHDTDTQYF
TRBV28,TRBJ1-2,CASTWTGGGYGYTF
TRBV5-1,TRBJ2-7,CASSSLTSVGGLFDQYF
TRBV19,TRBJ1-1,CASSIGGGTVGTEAFF
TRBV28,TRBJ1-2,CASSQTVGVYGYTF
TRBV28,TRBJ1-2,CASSLTHPAVRGGYTF
TRBV4-3,TRBJ1-5,CASSQDVLQPQHF
TRBV28,TRBJ2-7,CSSSFGTGAYEQYF
TRBV5-6,TRBJ2-7,CASSFSGRANFEQYF
TRBV5-4,TRBJ2-3,CASSLGGAGDTQYF
TRBV5-1,TRBJ2-3,CASSPQSALRDTQYF
TRBV5-1,TRBJ1-2,CASSLQTSNYGYTF
TRBV3-1,TRBJ1-1,CASSHPQVAVGAFF
TRBV6-9,TRBJ2-7,CASSYSLGTGGSEQYF
TRBV5-6,TRBJ1-1,CASSLSPGAKAFF
TRBV20-1,TRBJ1-1,CSAARDSRNTEAFF
TRBV18,TRBJ2-7,CASSTTRDVGEQYF
TRBV19,TRBJ2-2,CASSIKAPKNTGELFF
TRBV12-3/TRBV12-4,TRBJ2-1,CASSGATSGSSYNEQFF
TRBV7-2,TRBJ2-7,CASSFRGGGDEQYF
TRBV20-1,TRBJ2-1,CSASAGTGSYEQFF
TRBV7-2,TRBJ2-3,CASSLAGSVTQYF
TRBV20-1,TRBJ2-1,CSAIDQRTGGLNEQFF
TRBV5-1,TRBJ2-5,CASRRTSDQETQYF
TRBV4-3,TRBJ1-4,CASSQTRDFSTNEKLFF
TRBV12-3/TRBV12-4,TRBJ1-5,CASSLVAGNQPQHF